These 8 T cell receptor beta chains were sequenced from one sample in a study of T cell responses to AZD1222 COVID-19 vaccine. Data came from immunoSEQ multiplex PCR; TCRdb stores just in-frame clones and leaves some out. The sample contains approximately 150,000 clones, around 90% of which appear only once. Sequencing was performed on peripheral blood, taken on day 0 of AZD1222 vaccination. The source of these receptors is an adult in good health.

The V gene is TRBV6-5, the J gene TRBJ1-1; the D gene is possibly TRBD1 (6 bases). The CDR3 sequence is 14 residues long. The germline CDR1 and CDR2 sequences are MNHEY and SVGAGI. V lost 5 bases and J lost 0, with 10 bases in between. CDR3 sequence reads: CASSRQELNTEAFF. CDR3 nucleotides: TGTGCCAGCAGTCGACAGGAACTGAACACTGAAGCTTTCTTT.

The chain joins TRBV18 to TRBJ1-6, with a tentative D call TRBD1 (5 bases). This CDR3 is built from 12 residues. V lost 4 bases, J lost 14 bases, and 12 bases lay in between. Germline V lookup: CDR1 KGHSH, CDR2 LQKENI. The CDR3 DNA reads as TGTGCCAGCTCACTGGGGGACGGAGCCCTCCACTTT. It specifies CASSLGDGALHF.

The chain employs TRBV28 and TRBJ2-6; D is unresolved. V lost 6 bases to trimming and J lost 4 bases, with 13 bases between them. The germline V gene has CDR1 MDHEN and CDR2 SYDVKM. This CDR3 is built from 15 residues. CDR3: CASSDPVGGANVLTF. DNA for the CDR3: TGTGCCAGCAGCGACCCGGTCGGGGGGGCCAACGTCCTGACTTTC.

The chain employs TRBV11-3 and TRBJ1-1; TRBD1 might be the D (6 bases). The V gene's germline CDR1 is SGHNT and CDR2 YENEEA. This CDR3 is built from 15 residues. V gave up 1 base and J gave up 6 bases, with 15 bases separating them. The CDR3 DNA reads TGTGCCAGCAGCTTAGCCATGGGTGGACAGCCTGAAGCTTTCTTT. As protein: CASSLAMGGQPEAFF.

The chain has TRBV19 and TRBJ1-1, with 7 bases identical to TRBD1. The ends lost 4 bases at V and 6 bases at J; junction bases unmatched: 8. The length of the CDR3 is 14 residues. Germline-derived CDR1 and CDR2 are LNHDA and SQIVND (reference sequence). The CDR3 nucleotides read TGTGCCAGTAGTACAAGGACAGGCCCACCTGAAGCTTTCTTT. Translated, it gives CASSTRTGPPEAFF.

J is TRBJ1-4 and V is TRBV30, with 10 bases aligning to TRBD1. V lost 3 bases, J lost 10 bases, and 2 bases stayed unmatched. The CDR3 spans 12 residues. CDR1 and CDR2 (germline): GTSNPN, SVGIG (reference sequence). The CDR3 region is CAWRGTGAKLFF. The CDR3 DNA is TGTGCCTGGAGGGGGACAGGGGCAAAACTGTTTTTT.

The gene calls are TRBV5-6 and TRBJ2-7; 13 bases match TRBD2. The V segment lost 3 bases and the J segment 3 bases; nucleotides outside the gene matches: 3. Germline assignment: CDR1 SGHDT and CDR2 YYEEEE. This CDR3 region has 15 residues. The CDR3 loop reads CASSWGLAGLYEQYF. In nucleotides, the CDR3 is TGTGCCAGCAGCTGGGGACTAGCGGGACTCTACGAGCAGTACTTC. Filled out from reference TRBV5-6 and TRBJ2-7, the complete variable domain reads DAGVTQSPTHLIKTRGQQVTLRCSPKSGHDTVSWYQQALGQGPQFIFQYYEEEERQRGNFPDRFSGHQFPNYSSELNVNALLLGDSALYLCASSWGLAGLYEQYFGPGTRLTVT.

In its sample, this clone was seen once. This chain joins TRBV7-2 and TRBJ1-2, with D hard to call. V was clipped by 0 bases and J by 5 bases, with 10 bases between them. The CDR3 spans 14 residues. CDR1 is SGHTA and CDR2 is FQGNSA in the germline V gene. The DNA for the CDR3 is TGTGCCAGCAGCTTAGCCGCGAGACGGTATGGCTACACCTTC. Protein sequence: CASSLAARRYGYTF.